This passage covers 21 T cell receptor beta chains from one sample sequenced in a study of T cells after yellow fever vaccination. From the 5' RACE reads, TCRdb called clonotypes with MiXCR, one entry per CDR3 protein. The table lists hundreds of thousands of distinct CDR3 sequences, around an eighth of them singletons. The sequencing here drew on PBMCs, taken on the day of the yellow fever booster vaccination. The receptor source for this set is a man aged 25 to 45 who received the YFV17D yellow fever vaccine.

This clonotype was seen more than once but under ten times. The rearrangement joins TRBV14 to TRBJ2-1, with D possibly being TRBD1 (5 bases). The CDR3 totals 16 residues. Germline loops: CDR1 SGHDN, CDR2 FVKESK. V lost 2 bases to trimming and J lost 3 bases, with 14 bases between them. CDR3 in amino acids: CASSQLGLFGYNEQFF. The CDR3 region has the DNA TGTGCCAGCAGCCAATTGGGGCTTTTTGGCTACAATGAGCAGTTCTTC. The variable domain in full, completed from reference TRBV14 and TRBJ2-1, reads EAGVTQFPSHSVIEKGQTVTLRCDPISGHDNLYWYRRVMGKEIKFLLHFVKESKQDESGMPNNRFLAERTGGTYSTLKVQPAELEDSGVYFCASSQLGLFGYNEQFFGPGTRLTVL.

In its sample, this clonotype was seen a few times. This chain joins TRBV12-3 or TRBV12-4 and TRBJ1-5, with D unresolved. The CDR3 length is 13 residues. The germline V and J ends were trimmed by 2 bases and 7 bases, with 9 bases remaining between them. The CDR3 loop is CASSLLGSQPQHF. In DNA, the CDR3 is TGTGCCAGCAGTTTACTGGGGAGCCAGCCCCAGCATTTT.

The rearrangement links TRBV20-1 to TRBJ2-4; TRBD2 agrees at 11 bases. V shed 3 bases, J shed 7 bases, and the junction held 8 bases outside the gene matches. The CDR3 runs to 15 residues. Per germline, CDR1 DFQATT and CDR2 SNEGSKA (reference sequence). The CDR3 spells CSARGPSGRSNIQYF. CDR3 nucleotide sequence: TGCAGTGCTAGGGGCCCTAGCGGGAGGAGCAACATTCAGTACTTC.

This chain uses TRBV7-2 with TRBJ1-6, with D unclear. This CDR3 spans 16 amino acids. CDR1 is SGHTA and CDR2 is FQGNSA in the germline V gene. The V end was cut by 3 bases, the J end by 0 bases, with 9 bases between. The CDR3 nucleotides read TGTGCCAGCAGCTTGCGCCCAGACTCCTATAATTCACCCCTCCACTTT. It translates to CASSLRPDSYNSPLHF.

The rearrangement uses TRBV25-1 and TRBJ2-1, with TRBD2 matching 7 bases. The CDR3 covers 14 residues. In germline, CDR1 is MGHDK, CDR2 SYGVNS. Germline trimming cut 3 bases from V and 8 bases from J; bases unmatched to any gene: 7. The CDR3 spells CASSDRAGVDEQFF. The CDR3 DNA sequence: TGTGCCAGCAGTGATAGGGCGGGAGTGGATGAGCAGTTCTTC.

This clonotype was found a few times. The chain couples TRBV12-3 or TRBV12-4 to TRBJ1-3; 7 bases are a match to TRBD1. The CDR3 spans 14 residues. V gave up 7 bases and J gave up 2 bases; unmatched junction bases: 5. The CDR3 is CASTRQGTGNTIYF. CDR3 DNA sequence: TGTGCCAGCACCCGACAGGGAACTGGAAACACCATATATTTT.

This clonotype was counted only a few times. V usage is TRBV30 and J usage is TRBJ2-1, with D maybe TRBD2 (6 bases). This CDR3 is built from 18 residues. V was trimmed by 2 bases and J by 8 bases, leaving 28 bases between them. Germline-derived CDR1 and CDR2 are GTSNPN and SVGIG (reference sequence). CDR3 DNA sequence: TGTGCCTGGAGTCCCACTTGGGGGGACGGTGGGGTTTTGGATGAGCAGTTCTTC. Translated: CAWSPTWGDGGVLDEQFF.

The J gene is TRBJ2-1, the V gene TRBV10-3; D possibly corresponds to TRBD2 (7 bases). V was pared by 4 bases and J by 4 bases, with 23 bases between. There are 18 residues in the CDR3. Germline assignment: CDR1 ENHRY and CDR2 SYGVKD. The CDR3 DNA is TGTGCCATCAGTGTAGGGGGGAGGGGCGGAGGGATATACAATGAGCAGTTCTTC. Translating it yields CAISVGGRGGGIYNEQFF.

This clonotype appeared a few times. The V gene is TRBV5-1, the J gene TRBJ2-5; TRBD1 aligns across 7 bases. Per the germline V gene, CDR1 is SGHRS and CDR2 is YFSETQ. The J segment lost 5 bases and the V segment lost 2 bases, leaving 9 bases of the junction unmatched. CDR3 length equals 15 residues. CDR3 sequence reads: CASSLTGEFAETQYF. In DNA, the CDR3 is TGCGCCAGCAGCTTAACAGGGGAATTCGCGGAGACCCAGTACTTC.

The CDR3 sequence: CASSIKVSSAKVYEQYF. DNA of the CDR3: TGTGCCAGTAGTATTAAAGTATCCAGCGCTAAAGTCTACGAGCAGTACTTC. J is TRBJ2-7 and V is TRBV19; D uncertain. V gave up 3 bases and J gave up 3 bases, with 21 bases separating them. CDR1 is LNHDA, CDR2 SQIVND, per germline (reference sequence). This CDR3 is built from 17 residues. Drawing the rest from reference TRBV19 and TRBJ2-7, the complete variable domain is DGGITQSPKYLFRKEGQNVTLSCEQNLNHDAMYWYRQDPGQGLRLIYYSQIVNDFQKGDIAEGYSVSREKKESFPLTVTSAQKNPTAFYLCASSIKVSSAKVYEQYFGPGTRLTVT.

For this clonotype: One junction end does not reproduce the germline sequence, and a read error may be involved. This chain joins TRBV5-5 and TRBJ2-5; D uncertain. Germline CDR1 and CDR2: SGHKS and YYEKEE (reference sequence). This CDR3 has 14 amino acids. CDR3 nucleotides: TGTGCCAGCAGCTTAAGTGGGATTCAAGTGACCCAGTACTTC. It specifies CASSLSGIQVTQYF.

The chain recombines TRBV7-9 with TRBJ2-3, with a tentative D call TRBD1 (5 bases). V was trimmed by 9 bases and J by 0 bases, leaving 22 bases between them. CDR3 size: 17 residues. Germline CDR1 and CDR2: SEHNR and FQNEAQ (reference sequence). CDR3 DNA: TGTGCCAGTAAGGGCCCGGACATTCATTCTAGCACAGATACGCAGTATTTT. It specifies CASKGPDIHSSTDTQYF.

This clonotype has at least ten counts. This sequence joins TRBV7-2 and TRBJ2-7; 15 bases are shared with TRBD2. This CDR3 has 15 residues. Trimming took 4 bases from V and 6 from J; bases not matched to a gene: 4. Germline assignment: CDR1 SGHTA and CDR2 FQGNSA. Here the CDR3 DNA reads TGTGCCAGCAGCTGGACTAGCGGGAGGGTCTCCGAGCAGTACTTC. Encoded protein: CASSWTSGRVSEQYF.

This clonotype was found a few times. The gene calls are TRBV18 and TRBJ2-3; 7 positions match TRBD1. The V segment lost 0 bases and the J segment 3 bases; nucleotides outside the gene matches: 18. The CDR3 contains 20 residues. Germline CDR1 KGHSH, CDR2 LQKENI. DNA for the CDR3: TGTGCCAGCTCACCACCGGTGATGGGGGACAGCCGACGATCTACAGATACGCAGTATTTT. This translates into CASSPPVMGDSRRSTDTQYF.

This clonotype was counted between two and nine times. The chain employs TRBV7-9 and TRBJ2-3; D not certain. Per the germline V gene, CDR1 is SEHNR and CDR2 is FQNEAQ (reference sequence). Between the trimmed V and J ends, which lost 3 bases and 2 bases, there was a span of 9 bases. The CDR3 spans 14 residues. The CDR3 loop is CASSFHGATDTQYF. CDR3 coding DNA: TGTGCCAGCAGCTTCCATGGTGCCACAGATACGCAGTATTTT.

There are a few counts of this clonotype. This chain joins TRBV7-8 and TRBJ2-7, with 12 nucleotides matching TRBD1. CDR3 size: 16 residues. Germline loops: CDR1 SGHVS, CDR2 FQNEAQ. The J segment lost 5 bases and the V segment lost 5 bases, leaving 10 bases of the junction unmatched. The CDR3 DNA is TGTGCCAGCAGCAGAATGCCCGGGACAGGGGGCAACGAGCAGTACTTC. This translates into CASSRMPGTGGNEQYF.

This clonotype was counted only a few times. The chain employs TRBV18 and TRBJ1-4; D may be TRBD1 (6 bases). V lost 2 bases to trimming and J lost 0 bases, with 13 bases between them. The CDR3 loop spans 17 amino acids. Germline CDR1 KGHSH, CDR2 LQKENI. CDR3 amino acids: CASSPAGGRATNEKLFF. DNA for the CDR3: TGTGCCAGCTCACCAGCCGGGGGCAGAGCAACTAATGAAAAACTGTTTTTT.

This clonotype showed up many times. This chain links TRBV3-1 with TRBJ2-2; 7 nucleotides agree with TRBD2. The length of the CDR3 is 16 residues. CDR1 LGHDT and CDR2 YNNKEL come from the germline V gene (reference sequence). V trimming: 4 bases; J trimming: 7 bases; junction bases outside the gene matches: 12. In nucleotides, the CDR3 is TGTGCCAGCAGCCCCTCTGGGAGGGCCGCTGTCGGGGAGCTGTTTTTT. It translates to CASSPSGRAAVGELFF. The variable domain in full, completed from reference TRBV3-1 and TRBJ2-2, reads DTAVSQTPKYLVTQMGNDKSIKCEQNLGHDTMYWYKQDSKKFLKIMFSYNNKELIINETVPNRFSPKSPDKAHLNLHINSLELGDSAVYFCASSPSGRAAVGELFFGEGSRLTVL.

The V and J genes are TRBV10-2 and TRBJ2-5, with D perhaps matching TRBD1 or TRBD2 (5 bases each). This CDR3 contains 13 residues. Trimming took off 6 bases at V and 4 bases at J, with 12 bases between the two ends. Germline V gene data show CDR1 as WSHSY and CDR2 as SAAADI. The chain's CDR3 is CASRGDGGETQYF. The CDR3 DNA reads TGCGCCAGCAGGGGGGACGGAGGAGAGACCCAGTACTTC.

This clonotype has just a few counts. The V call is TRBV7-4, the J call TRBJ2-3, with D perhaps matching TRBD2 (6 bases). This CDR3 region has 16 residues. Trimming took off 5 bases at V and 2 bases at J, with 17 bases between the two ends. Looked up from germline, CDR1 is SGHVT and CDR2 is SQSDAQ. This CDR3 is CASSRVGRGHTDTQYF. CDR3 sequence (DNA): TGTGCCAGCAGCAGGGTCGGGCGGGGCCACACAGATACGCAGTATTTT.

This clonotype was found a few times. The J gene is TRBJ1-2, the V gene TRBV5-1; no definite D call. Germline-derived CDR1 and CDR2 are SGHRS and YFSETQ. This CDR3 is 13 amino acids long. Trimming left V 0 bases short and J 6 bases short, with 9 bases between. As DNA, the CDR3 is TGCGCCAGCAGCTTGGCCCAGGCCAATGGCTACACCTTC. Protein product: CASSLAQANGYTF.